This is a list of T cell receptor beta chains from one sample in a study of T cells in Graves' hyperthyroidism and ophthalmopathy. TCRdb ran MiXCR on the multiplex PCR reads and lists one entry per CDR3 protein. This table has a few hundred thousand distinct CDR3 sequences, approximately 44% appearing once. Sequencing was done on a sample of peripheral blood or thyroid tissue (not recorded which). These receptors all stem from a woman aged 18 to 35 with Graves' hyperthyroidism. Each CDR3 is given with its conserved first and last residue. The D gene is left open where the match is weak. Clone sizes are given selectively: once, few, many, or a class where the clone is expanded.

v_gene,d_gene,abundance,j_gene,CDR3aa,CDR3nt
TRBV27,TRBD1,many,TRBJ2-5,CASSFGTGRETQYF,TGTGCCAGCAGTTTCGGGACAGGGAGGGAGACCCAGTACTTC
TRBV7-8,NA,NA,TRBJ1-1,CASSFLGDTEAFF,TGTGCCAGCAGCTTTTTGGGGGACACTGAAGCTTTCTTT
TRBV7-2,NA,many,TRBJ1-2,CASSSLLGGDYGYTF,TGTGCCAGCAGCTCACTTTTGGGAGGGGACTATGGCTACACCTTC
TRBV2,NA,many,TRBJ1-1,CASILGEHGEAFF,TGTGCCAGCATTCTCGGGGAACACGGTGAAGCTTTCTTT
TRBV10-3,NA,NA,TRBJ1-2,CAISEGIGVHGYTF,TGTGCCATCAGTGAGGGGATTGGGGTACATGGCTACACCTTC
TRBV2,NA,NA,TRBJ1-5,CASRGTSREHF,TGTGCCAGCAGGGGGACTAGCCGTGAGCATTTT
TRBV7-2,NA,NA,TRBJ1-1,CASSFSETEAFF,TGTGCCAGCAGCTTCAGTGAGACAGAAGCTTTCTTT
TRBV11-3,TRBD1,many,TRBJ2-7,CASSLRTGGVVEEQYF,TGTGCCAGCAGCTTACGGACAGGTGGGGTGGTAGAGGAGCAGTACTTC
TRBV4-1,NA,NA,TRBJ1-1,CASSPDGADAFF,TGCGCCAGCAGCCCCGATGGGGCAGACGCTTTCTTT
TRBV3-1,NA,NA,TRBJ1-3,CASSQGGLIGNTIYF,TGTGCCAGCAGCCAAGGTGGGCTGATTGGAAACACCATATATTTT
TRBV20-1,NA,NA,TRBJ1-1,CSTTGPAGQTEAFF,TGCAGTACGACGGGACCCGCAGGGCAGACTGAAGCTTTCTTT
TRBV20-1,NA,NA,TRBJ1-1,CSYSNTEAFF,TGCAGTTACTCGAACACTGAAGCTTTCTTT
TRBV5-1,TRBD2,NA,TRBJ2-7,CASSGGLAGETYEQYF,TGCGCCAGCAGCGGGGGACTAGCGGGAGAGACCTACGAGCAGTACTTC
TRBV12-3/TRBV12-4,NA,many,TRBJ1-5,CASSLWQHNQPQHF,TGTGCCAGCAGTTTATGGCAACACAATCAGCCCCAGCATTTT
TRBV7-9,TRBD2,many,TRBJ2-7,CASSLGTSVTF,TGTGCCAGCAGCCTAGGGACTAGCGTCACGTTC
TRBV29-1,NA,NA,TRBJ2-1,CSVEDGRTLEGGQFF,TGCAGCGTTGAAGATGGACGGACACTTGAAGGAGGGCAGTTCTTC
TRBV7-6,NA,NA,TRBJ2-1,CASSSNLGYNEQFF,TGTGCCAGCAGCTCAAATCTGGGCTACAATGAGCAGTTCTTC